This T cell receptor (beta chain) was sequenced for a study of blood T cell repertoires in COVID-19. Study-level information: The study drew acute and convalescent COVID-19 samples from the United States, Italy and Spain. PBMCs, B-cell-depleted T cells, or T cells provided the cDNA or gDNA that made up the material.

Original processing methods: Amplification of reference gene primers provided the estimated nucleated cell counts. TCRdb's copy holds only in-frame clones and misses some; the assay was immunoSEQ multiplex PCR. The V and J calls and the clone size are those of that table, but D and trimming were determined from the DNA. This sample has 230,000 or so clones, with roughly 76% found just once. With 6 bases clipped from V and 1 base from J, the junction kept 8 bases outside the gene matches. The CDR3 consists of 15 residues. Germline V lookup: CDR1 LNHDA, CDR2 SQIVND (reference sequence). The sample taken for sequencing was peripheral blood. The source of this sequence is a human donor in a cohort sampled during active COVID-19. This chain joins TRBV19 and TRBJ1-1; TRBD1 aligns across 7 bases. The CDR3 here is CASSVAGTANTEAFF. The CDR3 DNA follows: TGTGCCAGTAGCGTTGCCGGGACAGCGAACACTGAAGCTTTCTTT.